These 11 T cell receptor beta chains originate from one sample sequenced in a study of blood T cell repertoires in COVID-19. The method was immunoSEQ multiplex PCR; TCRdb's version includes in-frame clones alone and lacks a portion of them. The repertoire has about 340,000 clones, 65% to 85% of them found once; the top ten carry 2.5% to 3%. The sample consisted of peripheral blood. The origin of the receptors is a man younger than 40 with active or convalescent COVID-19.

CDR3 nucleotide sequence: TGTGCCAGCAGTTTTTCACCCAACGCGGGAAAACTGTTTTTT. Translated: CASSFSPNAGKLFF. This chain joins TRBV28 and TRBJ1-4; no reliable D call. The CDR3 length is 14 residues. The germline CDR1 and CDR2 sequences are MDHEN and SYDVKM. Trimming took 3 bases from V and 10 from J, leaving 15 bases between them. Together with reference TRBV28 and TRBJ1-4, the CDR3 gives the full variable domain: DVKVTQSSRYLVKRTGEKVFLECVQDMDHENMFWYRQDPGLGLRLIYFSYDVKMKEKGDIPEGYSVSREKKERFSLILESASTNQTSMYLCASSFSPNAGKLFFGSGTQLSVL.

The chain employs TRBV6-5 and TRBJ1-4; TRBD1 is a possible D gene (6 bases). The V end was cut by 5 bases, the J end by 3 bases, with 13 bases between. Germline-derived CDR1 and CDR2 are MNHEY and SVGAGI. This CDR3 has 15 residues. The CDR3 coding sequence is TGTGCCAGCAGTCGCCAGGGGAAAGCTAATGAAAAACTGTTTTTT. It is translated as CASSRQGKANEKLFF.

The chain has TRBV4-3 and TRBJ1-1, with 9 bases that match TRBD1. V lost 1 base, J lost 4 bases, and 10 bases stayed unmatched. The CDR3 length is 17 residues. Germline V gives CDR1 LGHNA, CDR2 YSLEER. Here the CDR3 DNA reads TGCGCCAGCAGCCAAGGCCTTCCACAGGGGGCGAGCACTGAAGCTTTCTTT. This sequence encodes CASSQGLPQGASTEAFF.

The CDR3 reads CASSSVVASNEQFF. The DNA for the CDR3 is TGTGCCAGCAGCTCCGTGGTAGCTTCTAATGAGCAGTTCTTC. The chain combines TRBV11-2 with TRBJ2-1; D gene ambiguous. CDR3 size: 14 residues. The V end lost 4 bases, the J end lost 7 bases, and 14 bases lay between the germline ends. Germline CDR1 is SGHAT and CDR2 is FQNNGV.

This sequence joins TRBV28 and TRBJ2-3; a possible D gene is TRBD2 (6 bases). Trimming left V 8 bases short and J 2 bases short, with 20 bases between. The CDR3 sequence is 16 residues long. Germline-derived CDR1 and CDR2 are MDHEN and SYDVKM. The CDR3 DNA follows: TGTGCCAGCTCCGGGACTTCCACCGATGACACAGATACGCAGTATTTT. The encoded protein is CASSGTSTDDTDTQYF.

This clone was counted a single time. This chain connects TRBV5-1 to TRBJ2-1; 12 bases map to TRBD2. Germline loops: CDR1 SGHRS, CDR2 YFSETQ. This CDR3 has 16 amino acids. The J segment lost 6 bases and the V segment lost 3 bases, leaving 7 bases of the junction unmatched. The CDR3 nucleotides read TGCGCCAGCAGCTCCAGACTAGCGGGAGTTTTCAATGAGCAGTTCTTC. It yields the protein CASSSRLAGVFNEQFF.

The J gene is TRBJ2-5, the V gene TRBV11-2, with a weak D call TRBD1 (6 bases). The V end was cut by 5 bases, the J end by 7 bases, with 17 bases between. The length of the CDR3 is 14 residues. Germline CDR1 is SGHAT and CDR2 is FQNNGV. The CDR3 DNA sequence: TGTGCCAGCAGCGCCAACAGGGCAGGAGGGACCCAGTACTTC. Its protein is CASSANRAGGTQYF.

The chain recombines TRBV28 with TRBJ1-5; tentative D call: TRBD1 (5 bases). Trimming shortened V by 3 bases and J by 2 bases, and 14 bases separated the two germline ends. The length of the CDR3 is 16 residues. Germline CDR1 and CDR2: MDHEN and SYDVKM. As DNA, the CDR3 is TGTGCCAGCAGTTTGGGGGGGAAGAAGGGCAATCAGCCCCAGCATTTT. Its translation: CASSLGGKKGNQPQHF.

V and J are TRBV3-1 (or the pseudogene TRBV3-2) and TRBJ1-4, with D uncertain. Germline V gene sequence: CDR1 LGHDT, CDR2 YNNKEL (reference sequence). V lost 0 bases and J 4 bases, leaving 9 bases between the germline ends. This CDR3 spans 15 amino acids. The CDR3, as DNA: TGTGCCAGCAGCCAAGATACAGTACTTAATGAAAAACTGTTTTTT. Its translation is CASSQDTVLNEKLFF.

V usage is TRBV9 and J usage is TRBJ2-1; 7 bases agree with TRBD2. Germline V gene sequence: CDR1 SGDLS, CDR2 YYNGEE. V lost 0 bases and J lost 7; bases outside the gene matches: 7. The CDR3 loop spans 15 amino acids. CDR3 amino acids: CASSVGDFGGNEQFF. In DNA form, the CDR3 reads TGTGCCAGCAGCGTAGGAGACTTCGGGGGGAATGAGCAGTTCTTC.

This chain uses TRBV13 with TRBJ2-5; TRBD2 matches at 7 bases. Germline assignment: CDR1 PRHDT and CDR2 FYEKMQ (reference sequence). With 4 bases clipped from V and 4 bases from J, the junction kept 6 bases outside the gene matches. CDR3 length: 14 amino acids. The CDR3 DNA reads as TGTGCCAGCAGCTCCGGGGGGAGGGGAGAGACCCAGTACTTC. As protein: CASSSGGRGETQYF. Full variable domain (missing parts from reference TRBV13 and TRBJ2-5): AAGVIQSPRHLIKEKRETATLKCYPIPRHDTVYWYQQGPGQDPQFLISFYEKMQSDKGSIPDRFSAQQFSDYHSELNMSSLELGDSALYFCASSSGGRGETQYFGPGTRLLVL.